The present entry profiles one TCR beta chain with its context. Its specificity is not known. Pooling was applied to second doses at about 4 or about 12 weeks. Sequenced by immunoSEQ multiplex PCR; TCRdb stores in-frame clones only, minus some. The table includes 150,000 to 200,000 clones, around 90% detected once. This sample was taken from a study of T cell responses to AZD1222 COVID-19 vaccine. Study-wide results and caveats: The study identified only five to seven AZD1222 recipients as seropositive at baseline.

Specimen: peripheral blood, collected 28 days after the second AZD1222 dose. This sequence originates from an adult who received the AZD1222 COVID-19 vaccine.

CDR3 DNA: TGTGCCCTTGGACAGCACACAGATACGCAGTATTTT. Translated, it gives CALGQHTDTQYF. The J gene is TRBJ2-3, the V gene TRBV30; TRBD1 is a possible D gene (6 bases). The CDR3 sequence is 12 residues long. The V gene lost 8 bases and the J gene lost 2 bases, with 11 bases spanning the gap. Per germline, CDR1 GTSNPN and CDR2 SVGIG (reference sequence).